This passage covers 9 T cell receptor beta chains from one sample sequenced in a study of cytomegalovirus exposure and HLA in healthy donors. Vbeta (60) and Jbeta (13) primers were used in the PCR. Profiled with immunoSEQ multiplex PCR; TCRdb holds only in-frame clones, not every one. The sample includes roughly 120,000 clones, 60% to 75% of them seen just once. Sequenced input: PBMCs. The receptor set was obtained from a woman aged 50 to 60 in good health and CMV-seropositive.

A few counts support this clone. This chain connects TRBV2 to TRBJ1-6, with D unresolved. The germline V gene has CDR1 SNHLY and CDR2 FYNNEI. The CDR3 extends over 15 amino acids. V was cut by 7 bases and J by 4 bases, with 14 bases left in between. This CDR3 reads CASTMAGNYNSPLHF. The CDR3 DNA sequence: TGTGCCAGCACAATGGCGGGGAATTATAATTCACCCCTCCACTTT.

The V and J genes are TRBV7-6 and TRBJ1-2; D gene ambiguous. Between the trimmed V and J ends, which lost 2 bases and 7 bases, there was a span of 17 bases. Germline-derived CDR1 and CDR2 are SGHVS and FNYEAQ. The CDR3 loop spans 15 amino acids. The DNA for the CDR3 is TGTGCCAGCAGCTTAATTCCGTTTTCCAATAGTGGCTACACCTTC. Translation gives CASSLIPFSNSGYTF.

The chain employs TRBV4-3 and TRBJ2-1, with D possibly being TRBD2 (6 bases). The germline gives CDR1 LGHNA, CDR2 YSLEER. The CDR3 totals 16 residues. The ends were cut back, 3 bases at V and 6 bases at J, with 18 bases in the middle. CDR3 coding DNA: TGCGCCAGCAGCCAGCTGTTTTGGGGCGGGGTCAATGAGCAGTTCTTC. This codes for CASSQLFWGGVNEQFF.

The rearrangement uses TRBV2 and TRBJ1-5; D is perhaps TRBD1 (5 bases). V lost 6 bases and J 5 bases, leaving 8 bases between the germline ends. The germline V gene has CDR1 SNHLY and CDR2 FYNNEI. The CDR3 totals 12 residues. The CDR3, as DNA: TGTGCCAGCAGCAGGGAATATCAGCCCCAGCATTTT. This sequence encodes CASSREYQPQHF.

Only a few counts were recorded for this clone. The genes are TRBV7-7 and TRBJ2-3, with a weak D call TRBD1 (5 bases). The V and J ends lost 1 base and 2 bases respectively, with 7 bases between them. Germline V CDR1 and CDR2: SSHAT, FNYEAQ (reference sequence). The CDR3 runs 14 residues. The CDR3 DNA follows: TGTGCCAGCAGCTTAGGACAGTTCACAGATACGCAGTATTTT. Amino acid sequence: CASSLGQFTDTQYF.

Here the CDR3 reads CASSLVLAGATDTQYF. Written as DNA, the CDR3 is TGTGCCAGCAGCTTAGTACTAGCGGGGGCAACGGATACGCAGTATTTT. The rearrangement joins TRBV13 to TRBJ2-3, with 11 bases fitting TRBD2. CDR3 length equals 16 residues. Germline trimming cut 1 base from V and 6 bases from J; bases unmatched to any gene: 6. CDR1 is PRHDT and CDR2 is FYEKMQ in the germline V gene (reference sequence).

This clone has a single count. The chain uses TRBV7-3 and TRBJ2-3; D unresolved. This CDR3 has 13 amino acids. Germline V gene sequence: CDR1 SGHTA, CDR2 FQGTGA. The V end lost 4 bases, the J end lost 6 bases, and 11 bases lay between the germline ends. CDR3 bases: TGTGCCAGCAGCTCCCGGCCGAGGGATACGCAGTATTTT. It codes for CASSSRPRDTQYF.

The genes are TRBV6-6 and TRBJ1-5, with a possible D match to TRBD1 (6 bases). The germline gives CDR1 MNHNY, CDR2 SVGAGI (reference sequence). This CDR3 is built from 15 residues. Trimming pared 6 bases from V and 6 bases from J, leaving 18 bases between. DNA of the CDR3: TGTGCCAGCAGCCCCACGGGGGGGCACGGTCAGCCCCAGCATTTT. Translation gives CASSPTGGHGQPQHF.

The chain joins TRBV7-2 to TRBJ2-1, with TRBD2 matching over 11 bases. With 5 bases clipped from V and 9 bases from J, the junction kept 6 bases outside the gene matches. CDR1 is SGHTA, CDR2 FQGNSA, per germline. The CDR3 extends over 14 amino acids. The CDR3 DNA reads TGTGCCAGCAGCGTACTAGCGGGGGTTGGTGAGCAGTTCTTC. Translating it yields CASSVLAGVGEQFF.